Following are 7 T cell receptor beta chains from one sample sequenced in a study of cytomegalovirus exposure and HLA in healthy donors. PCR primers comprised 60 Vbeta and 13 Jbeta primers. The table came from immunoSEQ multiplex PCR; TCRdb's copy has only in-frame clones and leaves some out. Counted here are under 150,000 clones, 81% occurring once; the ten biggest clones make up less than 0.75%. The sequenced sample was PBMCs. These TCRs come from a young man in good health and CMV-seronegative.

J is TRBJ1-4 and V is TRBV7-9, with 9 bases lining up with TRBD1. CDR1 is SEHNR and CDR2 is FQNEAQ in the germline V gene (reference sequence). The CDR3 has 16 residues. V lost 1 base to trimming and J lost 8 bases; unmatched junction nucleotides: 8. DNA for the CDR3: TGTGCCAGCAGCTTAGACGAGGACAGGGGTGGAGAAAAACTGTTTTTT. Protein sequence: CASSLDEDRGGEKLFF.

The V call is TRBV28, the J call TRBJ2-7, with a possible D match to TRBD2 (5 bases). The germline V gene encodes CDR1 MDHEN and CDR2 SYDVKM. The CDR3 extends over 15 amino acids. Trimming left V 3 bases short and J 6 bases short, with 18 bases between. CDR3 loop: CASSFELRALGEQYF. CDR3 DNA sequence: TGTGCCAGCAGTTTTGAGTTGCGGGCGCTGGGCGAGCAGTACTTC.

V and J are TRBV5-1 and TRBJ2-5; 8 nucleotides line up with TRBD1. The ends lost 0 bases at V and 3 bases at J; junction bases unmatched: 1. The germline gives CDR1 SGHRS, CDR2 YFSETQ. The CDR3 extends over 14 amino acids. The CDR3 nucleotides read TGCGCCAGCAGCTTGGGGGACAGGAAAGAGACCCAGTACTTC. Translating it yields CASSLGDRKETQYF. Variable domain in full (rest from reference TRBV5-1 and TRBJ2-5): KAGVTQTPRYLIKTRGQQVTLSCSPISGHRSVSWYQQTPGQGLQFLFEYFSETQRNKGNFPGRFSGRQFSNSRSEMNVSTLELGDSALYLCASSLGDRKETQYFGPGTRLLVL.

CDR3 coding DNA: TGTGCCAGCAGCTCCACAGGGACCCCTTGGAACGAGCAGTACTTC. This gives the protein CASSSTGTPWNEQYF. The chain carries TRBV9 and TRBJ2-7, with a weak D call TRBD1 (6 bases). Per germline, CDR1 SGDLS and CDR2 YYNGEE. Trimming shortened V by 4 bases and J by 5 bases, and 19 bases separated the two germline ends. This CDR3 comprises 15 residues.

V usage is TRBV10-3 and J usage is TRBJ2-2; 7 positions agree with TRBD1. There are 18 residues in the CDR3. The junction had 14 bases not matched to a gene; V was cut back by 0 bases and J by 7 bases. The germline CDR1 and CDR2 sequences are ENHRY and SYGVKD. The CDR3 DNA follows: TGTGCCATCAGTGAGTCGGGACAGAGTGTTGCCGGCATCGGGGAGCTGTTTTTT. Protein sequence: CAISESGQSVAGIGELFF.

This clone was counted a single time. The chain recombines TRBV7-9 with TRBJ2-4, with D possibly TRBD2 on 5 matching bases. Looked up from germline, CDR1 is SEHNR and CDR2 is FQNEAQ (reference sequence). The germline V and J ends were trimmed by 4 bases and 5 bases, with 15 bases remaining between them. CDR3 size: 15 residues. The CDR3 is CASSSDNEGQNIQYF. Here the CDR3 DNA reads TGTGCCAGCAGCTCCGATAACGAGGGCCAAAACATTCAGTACTTC.

V is TRBV14 and J is TRBJ2-7, with unresolved D. Germline CDR1 SGHDN, CDR2 FVKESK. Trimming shortened V by 0 bases and J by 5 bases, and 17 bases separated the two germline ends. This CDR3 region has 16 residues. CDR3 bases: TGTGCCAGCAGCCAAGATCGGCGGTTAGTTCCCCACGAGCAGTACTTC. The encoded protein is CASSQDRRLVPHEQYF.